This TCR beta chain was sequenced in a study of control samples from healthy donors and cancer patients. This CDR3 has 14 amino acids. The V gene lost 5 bases and the J gene lost 3 bases, with 13 bases spanning the gap. In germline, CDR1 is SEHNR, CDR2 FQNEAQ (reference sequence). The data were produced by immunoSEQ multiplex PCR, yet TCRdb's version contains in-frame clones alone and is incomplete. The sample consists of about 160,000 clones, over 85% of them appearing once. The sample was blood. This clonotype was sampled from a man younger than 35 in good health. The rearrangement uses TRBV7-9 and TRBJ2-5, with D hard to call. The CDR3 is CASSLVRQEETQYF. CDR3 in DNA: TGTGCCAGCAGCCTTGTGAGACAAGAAGAGACCCAGTACTTC.